The 4 T cell receptor beta chains in this list originate from one sample, sequenced in a study of identical twins. One entry per CDR3 protein results from TCRdb running MiXCR on the 5' RACE reads. There are hundreds of thousands of distinct CDR3 sequences in the sample; around a sixth occur only once, and roughly 14% lies in the top ten. The same sample was also used in a study of T cells expressing NK-cell markers.

Sequenced: PBMCs. The receptors stem from a woman under 30 in good health.

This clonotype was found a few times. This sequence joins TRBV6-2 or TRBV6-3 and TRBJ2-1; 10 bases map to TRBD2. CDR1 and CDR2 from the germline V gene are MNHEY and SVGEGT. The CDR3 is made up of 19 amino acids. Losses at the gene ends were 2 bases for V and 3 bases for J; bases not matched to a gene: 13. CDR3 loop: CASSYESGRALVGYNEQFF. The CDR3, as DNA: TGTGCCAGCAGTTACGAAAGCGGGAGGGCCCTCGTTGGCTACAATGAGCAGTTCTTC.

V gene TRBV29-1 combines with J gene TRBJ2-1, with 8 bases aligning to TRBD1. Trimming took 7 bases from V and 3 from J; bases not matched to a gene: 11. CDR1 is SQVTM and CDR2 is ANQGSEA in the germline V gene. The CDR3 covers 15 residues. The CDR3 nucleotides are TGCAGCGCATTGGCCGGGACAGGTCTCTACAATGAGCAGTTCTTC. Amino acid sequence: CSALAGTGLYNEQFF.

The chain uses TRBV20-1 and TRBJ1-2, with unresolved D. Trimming shortened V by 6 bases and J by 7 bases, and 15 bases separated the two germline ends. Germline lookup yields CDR1 DFQATT and CDR2 SNEGSKA (reference sequence). The length of the CDR3 is 12 residues. The CDR3 is CSAATIVSGYTF. DNA for the CDR3: TGCAGTGCCGCGACAATAGTCAGTGGCTACACCTTC.

The chain joins TRBV20-1 to TRBJ2-3; 10 bases fit TRBD2. CDR1 is DFQATT, CDR2 SNEGSKA, per germline (reference sequence). The length of the CDR3 is 15 residues. With 3 bases clipped from V and 4 bases from J, the junction kept 7 bases outside the gene matches. CDR3 in DNA: TGCAGTGCTAGCTGGCTAGCGGGAGCCGCAGATACGCAGTATTTT. Its translation is CSASWLAGAADTQYF.